The source of this T cell receptor beta chain is a study of cytomegalovirus exposure and HLA in healthy donors. V was shortened by 6 bases and J by 5 bases, with 8 bases between the two germline ends. The CDR3 is 12 residues long. Germline V gene data show CDR1 as SEHNR and CDR2 as FQNEAQ (reference sequence). The PCR ran on 60 Vbeta and 13 Jbeta primers. TCRdb's copy holds only in-frame clones and misses some; the assay was immunoSEQ multiplex PCR. The top ten hold roughly 2% of the sample, which has over 85,000 clones, roughly 66% seen once. A single count supports this clone. Material: PBMCs. V usage is TRBV7-9 and J usage is TRBJ1-3, with D possibly matching TRBD1 (5 bases). The clonotype was recovered from a man aged 25 to 40 in good health and CMV-seronegative. This CDR3 is CASRTARNTIYF. The CDR3 DNA reads TGTGCCAGCAGGACAGCCCGAAACACCATATATTTT.